This entry lists 4 T cell receptor beta chains sequenced from one sample in a study of cytotoxic CD8 clonotypes in ibrutinib-treated CLL. TCRdb's copy holds only in-frame clones and misses some; the assay was immunoSEQ multiplex PCR. Of around 91,000 clones in the sample, roughly 86% are singletons; the top ten hold over 5%. The source material was PBMCs, sampled before ibrutinib treatment. These receptor sequences come from a human donor with chronic lymphocytic leukemia.

The chain has TRBV10-3 and TRBJ2-7, with 10 bases identical to TRBD1. CDR1 ENHRY and CDR2 SYGVKD come from the germline V gene. This CDR3 comprises 16 residues. The V and J ends lost 0 bases and 6 bases, in that order; junction bases with no gene match: 8. CDR3 sequence (DNA): TGTGCCATCAGTGAGTCAGGGACAGGGGTTCTCGGCGAGCAGTACTTC. Translating gives CAISESGTGVLGEQYF.

The chain carries TRBV19 and TRBJ1-1; D is possibly TRBD1 (6 bases). V was shortened by 2 bases and J by 4 bases, with 11 bases between the two germline ends. The CDR3 contains 14 residues. CDR1 and CDR2 (germline): LNHDA, SQIVND (reference sequence). CDR3: CASSIHRDGTEAFF. Here the CDR3 DNA reads TGTGCCAGTAGTATACACAGGGACGGCACTGAAGCTTTCTTT.

Only one count was recorded for this clone. The V and J genes are TRBV19 and TRBJ2-3; 8 bases line up with TRBD2. The V segment lost 0 bases and the J segment 2 bases; nucleotides outside the gene matches: 13. The germline V gene has CDR1 LNHDA and CDR2 SQIVND (reference sequence). The CDR3 totals 19 residues. The CDR3 reads CASSIDPPSGRAITDTQYF. CDR3 bases: TGTGCCAGTAGTATAGATCCCCCCAGCGGGAGAGCCATCACAGATACGCAGTATTTT.

By sample share, this clone is medium-sized (0.01 to 0.1%). The chain combines TRBV30 with TRBJ2-1, with 9 positions matching TRBD2. Germline V gene data show CDR1 as GTSNPN and CDR2 as SVGIG (reference sequence). With V trimmed by 6 bases and J by 4 bases, 7 bases remained unmatched. There are 14 residues in the CDR3. The CDR3 sequence is CACTSSGTYNEQFF. The CDR3 DNA follows: TGTGCCTGTACCTCTAGCGGGACGTACAATGAGCAGTTCTTC.